Listed here is a single T cell receptor beta chain. No cognate antigen has been identified for it. One base away there is no much larger clone; base qualities are not given. This record comes from a study of T cell repertoires in cytomegalovirus infection (dated by TCRdb to about 2019). About the investigation overall: The peptide stimulations were aimed at well-studied HLA-B-restricted epitopes as well as recently identified HLA-C-restricted CMV epitopes, whose presentation resists viral immunomodulation. Donor HLA type was relevant to the analysis, because carriage of CMV infection together with the matching HLA type was indicated by public TCR beta signatures. General study outcomes and caveats: In both this cohort and an independent roughly 350-donor cohort, the cumulative frequency of public TCR beta family members distinguished carriers of CMV infection plus the relevant HLA type. In the ex vivo response, HLA-C-restricted CMV-specific TCR beta clonotypes were dominant, and in two of eight donors the single most frequent clonotype came from this HLA-C-restricted group.

The treatment or condition label for this specimen denotes: in vitro stimulation with specific CMV peptide epitopes to enrich CMV-specific T cells. Sequencing was performed on an Illumina HiSeq 1500. TCRdb itself trimmed the public reads at Q25 with fastp, ran MiXCR and retained productive beta chains. Every distinct CDR3 protein forms one entry, paired with its most common genes and DNA. Counted in this sample were 45,000 to 55,000 distinct CDR3 sequences; 20% to 25% of them appeared once. The ten biggest clones cover roughly 90% of the sample. V is reduced by 6 bases and J by 4 bases, leaving a spacing of 16 bases between them. From its cysteine to its phenylalanine, the CDR3 spans 14 amino acids. The only DNA kept is the CDR3, 42 bases in frame from the first base. CDR1 SEHNR and CDR2 FQNEAQ were looked up in the germline V gene (reference sequence).

The chain uses TRBV7-9 and TRBJ2-7; TRBD2 is a weak D gene call, 5 bases matching. This TCR was recovered from a human donor in good health (CMV status not recorded). Some clones in this sample may be carry-over from other donors' samples. The specimen was CD8+ T cells from cultured PBMCs, collected from culture after CMV antigen stimulation. The base sequence is TGTGCCAGCAGATCCCGGGATCCCTATTACGAGCAGTACTTC. Translated, this is CASRSRDPYYEQYF.